The clone carrying this TCR beta chain was seen a handful of times. What it binds is unknown. In germline, CDR1 is LNHDA, CDR2 SQIVND (reference sequence). The trim removed 9 bases at V and 2 bases at J, leaving 7 bases unmatched. The CDR3 sequence is 14 residues long. The study sequenced cultured CD4+ T cell DNA using the Oncomine TCR Beta short-read assay. TCRdb used MiXCR to reprocess the PCR reads, holding one entry per CDR3 protein. The table includes roughly 14,000 distinct CDR3 sequences, 48% detected once. The treatment is: approximately nine-day PBMC culture with coronavirus spike peptide pools or control peptides (ViraFEST assay). This specimen comes from a study of vaccination and CD4 T cells after COVID-19.

The source material was CD4+ T cells from blood, cultured in vitro. V usage is TRBV19 and J usage is TRBJ1-5, with TRBD1 matching over 7 bases. The clonotype was recovered from a human donor who had recovered from COVID-19. The CDR3 DNA reads TGTGCCAGCAACAGGGGCGAGGGCAATCAGCCCCAGCATTTT. It is translated as CASNRGEGNQPQHF.